A single sample gave rise to the 24 T cell receptor beta chains below, sequenced in a study of blood T cells in healthy people across ages. A second about 6 to 11 cycle PCR used barcoded and J-beta primers. MiXCR, run by TCRdb on the 5' RACE reads, gives a single entry per CDR3 protein. The sample has 1.5 million to 2 million distinct CDR3 sequences; roughly 27% are singletons. Material: blood. Receptor source: a woman in her twenties or thirties in good health.

Note on this clonotype: A single base separates this from a much larger clone, so it may be a read error. V is TRBV7-2 and J is TRBJ1-2; D remains ambiguous. The CDR3 is 13 amino acids. From germline, CDR1 is SGHTA and CDR2 FQGNSA. This CDR3 reads CASTNSLNYGHTF. In DNA form, the CDR3 reads TGTGCCAGCACCAACTCACTTAACTATGGCCACACCTTC.

This clonotype was seen a few times. The chain employs TRBV7-6 and TRBJ2-5; 10 bases are a match to TRBD2. J lost 0 bases, V lost 5 bases, and 3 bases had no gene match. The CDR3 spans 15 residues. From germline, CDR1 is SGHVS and CDR2 FNYEAQ. CDR3 sequence reads: CASSAGLADQETQYF. The DNA for the CDR3 is TGTGCCAGCAGCGCCGGACTAGCGGACCAAGAGACCCAGTACTTC.

This clonotype has only a few counts. The chain has TRBV12-3 or TRBV12-4 and TRBJ2-2; no clear D. The CDR3 is 13 amino acids. V lost 2 bases and J lost 6, with 7 bases in between. CDR3 amino acids: CASSLSDSGELFF. The CDR3 coding sequence is TGTGCCAGCAGTTTATCAGATTCCGGGGAGCTGTTTTTT.

This clonotype was detected many times. CDR3 sequence: CATSDTHYNEQFF. In DNA, the CDR3 is TGTGCCACCAGTGATACACATTACAATGAGCAGTTCTTC. The J gene is TRBJ2-1, the V gene TRBV24-1, with D uncertain. The V end was cut by 3 bases, the J end by 4 bases, with 6 bases between. The CDR3 loop spans 13 amino acids. The V gene's germline CDR1 is KGHDR and CDR2 SFDVKD.

This chain links TRBV20-1 with TRBJ2-3; 7 positions match TRBD2. Germline CDR1 DFQATT, CDR2 SNEGSKA (reference sequence). This CDR3 contains 14 residues. Trimming cost V 5 bases and J 0 bases; bases outside gene matches: 5. The CDR3 protein is CSARDYTSTDTQYF. CDR3 sequence (DNA): TGCAGTGCTCGGGACTACACTAGCACAGATACGCAGTATTTT.

This clonotype was counted ten times or more. The rearrangement links TRBV29-1 to TRBJ2-1; D possibly uses TRBD1 or TRBD2 (5 bases each). This CDR3 spans 12 amino acids. Germline loops: CDR1 SQVTM, CDR2 ANQGSEA. Between the trimmed V and J ends, which lost 7 bases and 7 bases, there was a span of 14 bases. The CDR3 region is CSALTEGNEQFF. The CDR3 coding sequence is TGCAGCGCACTGACAGAGGGAAATGAGCAGTTCTTC.

This clonotype was seen a handful of times. This chain uses TRBV29-1 with TRBJ1-2; D gene unclear. CDR3 length: 13 amino acids. The germline V gene has CDR1 SQVTM and CDR2 ANQGSEA. V dropped 8 bases and J dropped 4 bases, with 17 bases sitting between them. The CDR3 protein is CSTTQLLAYGYTF. The CDR3 coding sequence is TGCAGCACTACACAGCTCCTGGCCTATGGCTACACCTTC.

The table lists this clonotype with a few counts. The chain joins TRBV5-1 to TRBJ2-3; D is uncertain. The V and J ends lost 4 bases and 2 bases respectively, with 14 bases between them. Germline CDR1 is SGHRS and CDR2 is YFSETQ. This CDR3 has 15 amino acids. The CDR3 reads CASSGRLGNTDTQYF. CDR3 DNA sequence: TGCGCCAGCAGCGGCCGTCTAGGGAACACAGATACGCAGTATTTT.

This clonotype turned up a few times. The V call is TRBV28, the J call TRBJ2-6; D may be TRBD1 (6 bases). The CDR3 totals 16 residues. V lost 8 bases, J lost 0 bases, and 14 bases lay in between. Germline values: CDR1 MDHEN, CDR2 SYDVKM. CDR3 sequence reads: CASGDRTVSGANVLTF. CDR3 DNA sequence: TGTGCCAGCGGCGATAGGACAGTCTCTGGGGCCAACGTCCTGACTTTC.

This clonotype was observed at least ten times. The rearrangement links TRBV10-3 to TRBJ2-5, with D hard to call. The germline V gene encodes CDR1 ENHRY and CDR2 SYGVKD. CDR3 length: 15 residues. Trimming shortened V by 7 bases and J by 4 bases, and 19 bases separated the two germline ends. CDR3 in DNA: TGTGCCATCAAAGGCCGCGATTCGGCAGCAGAGACCCAGTACTTC. Its protein product is CAIKGRDSAAETQYF.

This chain joins TRBV9 and TRBJ1-2; D is unresolved. Germline V gene data show CDR1 as SGDLS and CDR2 as YYNGEE. V was shortened by 5 bases and J by 6 bases, with 14 bases between the two germline ends. This CDR3 is 13 amino acids long. The CDR3 DNA reads as TGTGCCAGCAGTGATGGCCTGAAAGATGGCTACACCTTC. This gives the protein CASSDGLKDGYTF.

This chain joins TRBV30 and TRBJ2-7, with D perhaps matching TRBD1 (6 bases). V was pared by 2 bases and J by 0 bases, with 8 bases between. This CDR3 region has 13 residues. Germline values: CDR1 GTSNPN, CDR2 SVGIG (reference sequence). The CDR3 loop reads CAWSRGGSYEQYF. DNA of the CDR3: TGTGCCTGGAGTAGAGGGGGCTCCTACGAGCAGTACTTC.

This clonotype was observed a handful of times. This rearrangement joins TRBV5-6 to TRBJ2-5; TRBD2 agrees at 10 bases. The assigned J gene may be wrong: the sequence end matches TRBJ2-7 better. CDR3 size: 15 residues. Per germline, CDR1 SGHDT and CDR2 YYEEEE. CDR3 loop: CASSLLAGVGNEQYF. CDR3 sequence (DNA): TGTGCCAGCAGCTTGCTAGCGGGAGTCGGGAACGAGCAGTACTTC.

This clonotype was seen more than once but under ten times. This chain links TRBV5-1 with TRBJ2-7; 9 bases line up with TRBD1. The ends lost 4 bases at V and 5 bases at J; junction bases unmatched: 10. The CDR3 covers 15 residues. The V gene's germline CDR1 is SGHRS and CDR2 YFSETQ. Here the CDR3 DNA reads TGCGCCAGCAGCGGGGGGACAGGGCTAGTGGACGAGCAGTACTTC. Amino acids: CASSGGTGLVDEQYF. The variable domain in full, with the rest retrieved from reference TRBV5-1 and TRBJ2-7, is KAGVTQTPRYLIKTRGQQVTLSCSPISGHRSVSWYQQTPGQGLQFLFEYFSETQRNKGNFPGRFSGRQFSNSRSEMNVSTLELGDSALYLCASSGGTGLVDEQYFGPGTRLTVT.

In this sample, this clonotype turned up many times. For the CDR3, the DNA is TGCAGTGCTAGTGGGCAGGGAGTTTACGAGCAGTACTTC. Protein product: CSASGQGVYEQYF. The chain has TRBV20-1 and TRBJ2-7; D tentatively fits TRBD1 or TRBD2 (5 bases each). V was trimmed by 3 bases and J by 4 bases, leaving 13 bases between them. Germline CDR1 DFQATT, CDR2 SNEGSKA (reference sequence). This CDR3 is built from 13 residues.

V usage is TRBV24-1 and J usage is TRBJ2-1; the match to TRBD2 covers 9 bases. The CDR3 contains 16 residues. Germline CDR1 and CDR2: KGHDR and SFDVKD. V dropped 3 bases and J dropped 2; count of bases not matched to a gene: 4. This CDR3 reads CATSDPSGGPYNEQFF. DNA for the CDR3: TGTGCCACCAGTGATCCAAGCGGGGGGCCCTACAATGAGCAGTTCTTC.

This sequence joins TRBV7-2 and TRBJ2-3, with D unclear. CDR1 and CDR2 from the germline V gene are SGHTA and FQGNSA. The CDR3 is made up of 16 amino acids. V was trimmed by 1 base and J by 2 bases, leaving 13 bases between them. The CDR3 DNA reads TGTGCCAGCAGCTTAGGGCGCTATCTGAACACAGATACGCAGTATTTT. It encodes CASSLGRYLNTDTQYF.

The V gene is TRBV4-1, the J gene TRBJ2-1; D is ambiguous. Germline loops: CDR1 MGHRA, CDR2 YSYEKL. V dropped 3 bases and J dropped 4 bases, with 10 bases sitting between them. This CDR3 region has 14 residues. The CDR3 sequence: CASSHPDPYNEQFF. The DNA of the CDR3 is TGCGCCAGCAGCCACCCGGACCCTTACAATGAGCAGTTCTTC.

This clonotype came up a few times. Since a much larger clone is just one base distant, this may be a read error. CDR3 protein: CATSSASGSVDEQFF. DNA of the CDR3: TGTGCCACCAGCAGCGCTAGCGGGAGTGTGGATGAGCAGTTCTTC. This chain links TRBV15 with TRBJ2-1; TRBD2 matches 10 bases. This CDR3 has 15 residues. Germline V CDR1 and CDR2: LNHNV, YYDKDF (reference sequence). J lost 8 bases, V lost 3 bases, and 7 bases had no gene match.

This clonotype was found once. The V call is TRBV7-2, the J call TRBJ2-2; D unresolved. The germline V gene has CDR1 SGHTA and CDR2 FQGNSA. The CDR3 loop spans 14 amino acids. Trimming took off 1 base at V and 6 bases at J, with 9 bases between the two ends. The CDR3 here is CASSLGVRPGELFF. CDR3 nucleotides: TGTGCCAGCAGCTTAGGAGTTCGTCCCGGGGAGCTGTTTTTT.

This clonotype has only a few counts. The V call is TRBV20-1, the J call TRBJ2-1; 9 positions match TRBD2. Germline CDR1 DFQATT, CDR2 SNEGSKA (reference sequence). The CDR3 has 15 residues. J was trimmed by 4 bases and V by 7 bases; bases with no gene match: 11. CDR3 sequence (DNA): TGCAGTGTCCGAGGTGCGGGGGGGGAATACAATGAGCAGTTCTTC. It encodes CSVRGAGGEYNEQFF.

This clonotype was seen only a few times. This chain uses TRBV3-1 with TRBJ2-3; D is unclear. From germline, CDR1 is LGHDT and CDR2 YNNKEL (reference sequence). V was clipped by 3 bases and J by 2 bases, with 12 bases between them. There are 15 residues in the CDR3. In DNA, the CDR3 is TGTGCCAGCAGCCACCCACGAGGAAACACAGATACGCAGTATTTT. This gives the protein CASSHPRGNTDTQYF.

This clonotype showed up just once. V and J are TRBV20-1 and TRBJ1-2; 7 bases agree with TRBD1. Trimming cost V 1 base and J 6 bases; bases outside gene matches: 5. Germline V gives CDR1 DFQATT, CDR2 SNEGSKA (reference sequence). The CDR3 spans 13 residues. CDR3 in amino acids: CSARAPGGNGYTF. In DNA form, the CDR3 reads TGCAGTGCTAGAGCGCCAGGGGGTAATGGCTACACCTTC.

This clonotype was detected many times. V gene TRBV7-3 combines with J gene TRBJ2-3, with TRBD2 matching 7 bases. The CDR3 consists of 14 residues. V trimming: 2 bases; J trimming: 5 bases; junction bases outside the gene matches: 4. In germline, CDR1 is SGHTA, CDR2 FQGTGA. CDR3 loop: CASSLSGGGDTQYF. CDR3 nucleotides: TGTGCCAGCAGCTTATCGGGCGGGGGAGATACGCAGTATTTT.